This T cell receptor (beta chain) was sequenced in a study of TIL therapy for anti-PD-1-resistant metastatic lung cancer (dated by TCRdb to the early 2020s). Turning to the overall study: Among the enrolled patients, the median age was 54 years (range 38-75), and the median tumor PD-L1 proportion score was roughly 6%. Most of the cohort had lung adenocarcinoma, a handful of tumors were EGFR-mutant and two were ALK-rearranged, and half of the patients were current or former smokers. A median non-synonymous tumor mutation burden of under 1.9 mutations per megabase was determined across the cohort by whole-exome sequencing. Tumor and peripheral blood T cell receptor beta sequencing was used to track clonotypes across tumor, expanded TIL product and serial blood samples. General conclusions and limits of the study: Because the cohort was highly selected, with more treatment-naive, never-smoker and oncogene-addicted patients than is typical, generalizability is limited. Higher clonality and lower diversity were observed in expanded TIL cultures than in baseline intratumoral T cells (median clonality around 6% vs 30%, p < 0.0001). The study protocol defined all tumor marker inferences as exploratory. TIL culture showed high clonal turnover, with many enriched product clones undetected in the baseline tumor, suggesting clonal contraction rather than faithful expansion.

The CDR3 runs 16 residues from the cysteine to the phenylalanine. Only the CDR3 part of the read is kept: 48 bases, read in frame from the first base. Relative to germline, V is missing 4 bases and J is missing 2 bases, with 6 bases of the junction outside any gene match. As encoded in the germline V gene (reference sequence), CDR1 is SGHNT while CDR2 is YYREEE. Turning to this clone: Its binding antigen is unknown. Base qualities are not provided; no much larger clone lies one nucleotide away.

The immunoSEQ v3 hsTCRB kit was used to amplify TCR beta CDR3 regions from genomic DNA through bias-controlled multiplex PCR. The TCR libraries were sequenced on an Illumina NextSeq 500 to 1.5 million to 2.5 million read pairs for survey level or about 5-6 million read pairs for deep level. The study's own analysis went as follows. The immunoSEQ Analyzer software assigned V, D and J genes, filtered out non-productive sequences, and reported clonality. Repertoires were compared using productive Simpson clonality and Morisita overlap index of productive TRB rearrangements between infused TIL and blood. This is the immuneACCESS table as TCRdb keeps it, with only in-frame sequences that have V and J called. A part of the clones is gone; compared with another copy, unresolved V genes explain less than half, and the rest is unexplained. The DNA was the basis for D and trimming; V, J and clone size are from that table. For this sample there are approximately 9,400 clones; approximately 60% appear just once. More than 9% of the sample rests with the top ten.

Explained via the paper, the time point label denotes: pre-treatment sample, taken before nivolumab and TIL therapy. The baseline tumor samples were excised metastases, mostly pleural nodules or supraclavicular lymph nodes, taken from the same resection that was used to grow TIL. Tumors were collected before any PD-1/PD-L1 blockade, after which patients were given nivolumab, and patients who progressed were given lymphodepletion, an infusion of expanded TIL and IL-2. A phase I trial run at two centers enrolled adults with stage 4 NSCLC between October 2017 and January 2020. Samples were obtained from a single-arm, open-label phase I trial in which tumor-infiltrating lymphocyte therapy with nivolumab was evaluated in advanced non-small cell lung cancer. Parts of each resected tumor were snap-frozen in liquid nitrogen and kept at -80 degrees C. Tumor regions of interest were selected on H&E sections using laser-capture macrodissection, ground into around 14 mg aliquots, and extracted using Qiagen Allprep kits.

This receptor was identified in a person aged 25 to 79 with non-small cell lung cancer. The sample was tumor tissue, taken at baseline. This chain joins TRBV5-4 to TRBJ2-7, with 13 bases aligning to TRBD2. The CDR3 region reads CASSRTSGSFTYEQYF. The sequence in DNA is TGTGCCAGCAGCCGGACTAGCGGGAGCTTCACCTACGAGCAGTACTTC.